These 26 T cell receptor beta chains were all obtained from the same sample, sequenced in a study of spatial heterogeneity in lung cancer (dated by TCRdb to about 2019). According to the study, the label for this sample's time point signals: sample taken at primary tumor resection. For TCR sequencing, whole RNA was extracted from tumor and nontumor lung tissue, or from cryopreserved PBMC samples, and no cell sorting was done. The library was made by 5' RACE. Sequenced on a NextSeq 500. TCRdb itself trimmed the public reads at Q25 with fastp, ran MiXCR and retained productive beta chains. CDR3 protein sequences are deduplicated, and each keeps its most common genes and DNA. Recorded for this sample are about 75,000 distinct CDR3 sequences; about an eighth of them occurred a single time. Clones ranked in the top ten supply roughly 6.9% of the sample. The source was PBMCs, collected at surgery. Every receptor here comes from a male donor with early-stage non-small cell lung cancer.

This clonotype was seen a handful of times. The rearrangement links TRBV19 to TRBJ2-1; D ambiguous. With 5 bases removed from V and 0 bases from J, the gap between germline ends came to 8 bases. Germline CDR1 and CDR2: LNHDA and SQIVND (reference sequence). The CDR3 is made up of 14 amino acids. The CDR3 spells CASSVPASYNEQFF. The CDR3 region has the DNA TGTGCCAGTAGTGTCCCAGCCTCCTACAATGAGCAGTTCTTC.

The genes are TRBV12-3 or TRBV12-4 and TRBJ2-3; D is uncertain. V dropped 3 bases and J dropped 0 bases, with 13 bases sitting between them. CDR3 length: 16 amino acids. In DNA form, the CDR3 reads TGTGCCAGCAGTTTTACTCGGGTCAGCAGCACAGATACGCAGTATTTT. This translates into CASSFTRVSSTDTQYF.

This clonotype was counted at least ten times. The chain combines TRBV29-1 with TRBJ2-3; D perhaps matches TRBD2 (6 bases). Germline CDR1 is SQVTM and CDR2 is ANQGSEA. The ends were cut back, 6 bases at V and 2 bases at J, with 18 bases in the middle. The CDR3 length is 15 residues. Written as DNA, the CDR3 is TGCAGCGTGTTCCGTGGAGGGACGTACACAGATACGCAGTATTTT. Translation gives CSVFRGGTYTDTQYF.

The chain's CDR3 is CASSFGSGRDEQFF. The CDR3 region has the DNA TGTGCCAGCAGCTTTGGATCCGGCCGGGATGAGCAGTTCTTC. The chain recombines TRBV7-9 with TRBJ2-1; D gene unclear. V lost 3 bases, J lost 8 bases, and 14 bases lay in between. The CDR3 loop spans 14 amino acids. Germline lookup yields CDR1 SEHNR and CDR2 FQNEAQ (reference sequence).

J is TRBJ2-1 and V is TRBV20-1; D not certain. This CDR3 is 10 amino acids long. Trimming shortened V by 5 bases and J by 13 bases, and 12 bases separated the two germline ends. The germline CDR1 and CDR2 sequences are DFQATT and SNEGSKA (reference sequence). The CDR3 region has the DNA TGCAGTGCTCGACCGCGGCTTCAGTTCTTC. Its protein is CSARPRLQFF.

This clonotype occurred a few times. V and J are TRBV29-1 and TRBJ1-4, with D tentatively TRBD1 (6 bases). This CDR3 has 13 amino acids. The germline CDR1 and CDR2 sequences are SQVTM and ANQGSEA. V was shortened by 4 bases and J by 8 bases, with 14 bases between the two germline ends. The CDR3 is CSVGLGQSEKLFF. The CDR3 region has the DNA TGCAGCGTTGGCCTTGGACAGTCGGAAAAACTGTTTTTT.

The table lists this clonotype with many counts. The chain's CDR3 is CASSQEETYGYTF. CDR3 nucleotides: TGTGCCAGCAGCCAAGAAGAAACCTATGGCTACACCTTC. The rearrangement uses TRBV14 and TRBJ1-2; D gene unclear. The CDR3 is 13 amino acids. Looked up from germline, CDR1 is SGHDN and CDR2 is FVKESK. V was clipped by 0 bases and J by 4 bases, with 6 bases between them.

This clonotype was recorded many times. The genes are TRBV9 and TRBJ2-1, with 9 bases that match TRBD2. The CDR3 contains 17 residues. V was pared by 2 bases and J by 0 bases, with 6 bases of the junction left unmatched. Germline CDR1 and CDR2: SGDLS and YYNGEE. The CDR3 bases are TGTGCCAGCAGCGTCGGACTAGCGTCAAGCTCCTACAATGAGCAGTTCTTC. Protein: CASSVGLASSSYNEQFF. Variable domain in full (rest from reference TRBV9 and TRBJ2-1): DSGVTQTPKHLITATGQRVTLRCSPRSGDLSVYWYQQSLDQGLQFLIQYYNGEERAKGNILERFSAQQFPDLHSELNLSSLELGDSALYFCASSVGLASSSYNEQFFGPGTRLTVL.

The chain is built from TRBV3-1 and TRBJ1-4; 7 nucleotides agree with TRBD1. Germline V gives CDR1 LGHDT, CDR2 YNNKEL (reference sequence). V was clipped by 5 bases and J by 6 bases; unmatched bases: 6. This CDR3 spans 14 amino acids. The CDR3: CASSYGTAYEKLFF. CDR3 sequence (DNA): TGTGCCAGCAGCTATGGGACAGCTTATGAAAAACTGTTTTTT.

This clonotype was observed a few times. The chain uses TRBV2 and TRBJ2-3; D is unresolved. Germline CDR1 reads SNHLY; CDR2 reads FYNNEI. The CDR3 loop spans 15 amino acids. Trimming removed 2 bases from V and 2 bases from J, with 11 bases in between. CDR3 sequence: CASSETQAPTDTQYF. Here the CDR3 DNA reads TGTGCCAGCAGTGAAACCCAGGCCCCCACAGATACGCAGTATTTT.

The V and J genes are TRBV13 and TRBJ2-7, with 8 bases matching TRBD1. The CDR3 is 14 residues long. Looked up from germline, CDR1 is PRHDT and CDR2 is FYEKMQ (reference sequence). V trimming: 5 bases; J trimming: 3 bases; junction bases outside the gene matches: 6. The CDR3 region has the DNA TGTGCCAGCAGCACAGGGACAGGAGACTACGAGCAGTACTTC. Protein sequence: CASSTGTGDYEQYF.

This clonotype was counted ten times or more. The V and J genes are TRBV5-1 and TRBJ2-5, with TRBD2 matching 9 bases. The V segment lost 4 bases and the J segment 2 bases; nucleotides outside the gene matches: 6. Germline-derived CDR1 and CDR2 are SGHRS and YFSETQ. This CDR3 is 15 amino acids long. Here the CDR3 reads CASSVLAGPQETQYF. The CDR3 DNA sequence: TGCGCCAGCAGCGTTCTAGCGGGACCACAAGAGACCCAGTACTTC.

The chain uses TRBV4-1 and TRBJ2-2; a weak D match, TRBD1 (6 bases). CDR3 length equals 18 residues. The V gene's germline CDR1 is MGHRA and CDR2 YSYEKL. V dropped 2 bases and J dropped 3 bases, with 19 bases sitting between them. The CDR3 here is CASSQHPQGTGYTGELFF. Written as DNA, the CDR3 is TGCGCCAGCAGCCAACACCCACAGGGCACGGGATACACCGGGGAGCTGTTTTTT.

This clonotype has only a few counts. V gene TRBV12-3 or TRBV12-4 combines with J gene TRBJ2-7, with 10 bases aligning to TRBD2. The ends lost 4 bases at V and 6 bases at J; junction bases unmatched: 6. This CDR3 region has 14 residues. This chain's CDR3 is CASSSSSSGSEQYF. The CDR3 DNA is TGTGCCAGCAGTTCCTCCTCTAGCGGGAGCGAGCAGTACTTC.

This clonotype was seen a few times. V is TRBV7-2 and J is TRBJ2-2; 9 nucleotides align to TRBD2. Germline CDR1 and CDR2: SGHTA and FQGNSA. There are 17 residues in the CDR3. Trimming at V came to 5 bases and at J to 4 bases, leaving 11 bases not matched to a gene. The CDR3 loop is CASSTPILAGVTGELFF. In nucleotides, the CDR3 is TGTGCCAGCAGCACGCCGATACTAGCGGGTGTCACCGGGGAGCTGTTTTTT.

The sample holds many counts of this clonotype. This chain links TRBV29-1 with TRBJ2-3; TRBD2 aligns across 9 bases. The CDR3 is made up of 14 amino acids. V was pared by 6 bases and J by 1 base, with 5 bases of the junction left unmatched. Germline CDR1 and CDR2: SQVTM and ANQGSEA. The CDR3 region is CSVSGGPGTDTQYF. DNA for the CDR3: TGCAGCGTGAGCGGGGGGCCCGGCACAGATACGCAGTATTTT.

This sequence joins TRBV5-1 and TRBJ1-1; a weak D match, TRBD1 (5 bases). The V end was cut by 5 bases, the J end by 5 bases, with 10 bases between. The germline CDR1 and CDR2 sequences are SGHRS and YFSETQ. This CDR3 region has 12 residues. CDR3 coding DNA: TGCGCCAGCAGTGAACCAGGGACTGAAGCTTTCTTT. Translated: CASSEPGTEAFF.

The rearrangement links TRBV11-2 to TRBJ1-1; TRBD1 is a possible D gene (6 bases). V was cut by 2 bases and J by 6 bases, with 10 bases left in between. The CDR3 covers 13 residues. From germline, CDR1 is SGHAT and CDR2 FQNNGV. The CDR3 nucleotides are TGTGCCAGCAGCTTATACGAGGGGGCTGAAGCTTTCTTT. Amino acids: CASSLYEGAEAFF.

The genes are TRBV12-3 or TRBV12-4 and TRBJ1-6; D call uncertain. The CDR3 runs 14 residues. V lost 3 bases and J lost 5, with 8 bases in between. The CDR3 bases are TGTGCCAGCAGTTTGGCAGAAAATAATTCACCCCTCCACTTT. Translating gives CASSLAENNSPLHF.

V and J are TRBV14 and TRBJ2-5; 8 bases are a match to TRBD1. Germline assignment: CDR1 SGHDN and CDR2 FVKESK. V shed 1 base, J shed 3 bases, and the junction held 1 base outside the gene matches. The CDR3 consists of 14 residues. CDR3 nucleotides: TGTGCCAGCAGCCAAGTGGACAGGGAAGAGACCCAGTACTTC. It is translated as CASSQVDREETQYF.

The chain is built from TRBV19 and TRBJ2-7; 7 bases agree with TRBD2. The CDR3 length is 15 residues. CDR1 is LNHDA, CDR2 SQIVND, per germline (reference sequence). J was trimmed by 1 base and V by 7 bases; bases with no gene match: 10. The CDR3 nucleotides read TGTGCCAGTATCAATACGGCTAGCGGTTCCTACGAGCAGTACTTC. It yields the protein CASINTASGSYEQYF.

The gene calls are TRBV5-1 and TRBJ2-2, with D uncertain. The CDR3 is 15 amino acids. Trimming pared 4 bases from V and 1 base from J, leaving 11 bases between. Germline CDR1 and CDR2: SGHRS and YFSETQ. The DNA for the CDR3 is TGCGCCAGCAGCCTTTTGGCGCAGAACACCGGGGAGCTGTTTTTT. Its protein is CASSLLAQNTGELFF.

The V call is TRBV27, the J call TRBJ2-7; TRBD2 agrees at 8 bases. This CDR3 comprises 13 residues. Germline V gives CDR1 MNHEY, CDR2 SMNVEV (reference sequence). The V and J ends lost 3 bases and 5 bases, in that order; junction bases with no gene match: 3. DNA for the CDR3: TGTGCCAGCAGTTTTGGGACTAGTGACGAGCAGTACTTC. Translated, it gives CASSFGTSDEQYF.

The gene calls are TRBV9 and TRBJ2-5; D remains unclear. Between the trimmed V and J ends, which lost 0 bases and 2 bases, there was a span of 8 bases. Germline V gene lookup returns CDR1 SGDLS and CDR2 YYNGEE. The CDR3 contains 14 residues. The CDR3 reads CASSVDRVQETQYF. The CDR3 DNA sequence: TGTGCCAGCAGCGTAGACCGAGTTCAAGAGACCCAGTACTTC.

This clonotype was observed many times. The rearrangement joins TRBV29-1 to TRBJ1-2; 9 bases are shared with TRBD1. The CDR3 totals 13 residues. Germline CDR1 and CDR2: SQVTM and ANQGSEA. The ends lost 7 bases at V and 6 bases at J; junction bases unmatched: 9. The CDR3 DNA follows: TGCAGCGCTCCGGGACAGGGATTGCATGGCTACACCTTC. This encodes CSAPGQGLHGYTF.

The V call is TRBV4-3, the J call TRBJ2-2; D call uncertain. The CDR3 sequence is 18 residues long. In germline, CDR1 is LGHNA, CDR2 YSLEER. The V gene lost 1 base and the J gene lost 0 bases, with 15 bases spanning the gap. CDR3 nucleotide sequence: TGCGCCAGCAGCCAAGTAGTCGGGCGGAGCGCGAACACCGGGGAGCTGTTTTTT. Translation gives CASSQVVGRSANTGELFF.